The 29 T cell receptor beta chains presented below share a single source sample, sequenced in a study of tumor-infiltrating lymphocytes in primary liver carcinoma. Total RNA and DNA came together from around 20-30 mg of bulk tissue without cell sorting. A constant-region primer primed TCR beta cDNA synthesis from about 0.45 ug of total RNA. Three rounds of nested multiplex PCR with slightly modified ARM-PCR produced TCR beta libraries. TRBV1-TRBV30 forward and Cbeta reverse primers drove the first two roughly 9-cycle rounds. TCRdb redid the calling of the multiplex PCR reads with MiXCR, one entry per CDR3 protein. Of about 84,000 distinct CDR3 sequences listed, approximately 70% are singletons. The sequenced sample was liver tumor tissue from sampling region 1. Subset specified: tumor region T1, superior pole. These receptors originate from a man aged 40-55 years with primary liver carcinoma and hepatitis B virus infection.

Details on this clonotype: A junction end diverges from the germline sequence, so it may reflect a read error. The chain joins TRBV5-6 to TRBJ2-1, with TRBD1 matching 7 bases. Germline loops: CDR1 SGHDT, CDR2 YYEEEE. This CDR3 region has 17 residues. CDR3 amino acids: CASSSRDSPSSSNEQFF. CDR3 nucleotides: TGTGCCAGCAGCTCACGGGACAGCCCCAGTTCCTCCAATGAGCAGTTCTTC. Supplemented by reference TRBV5-6 and TRBJ2-1, the full variable domain reads DAGVTQSPTHLIKTRGQQVTLRCSPKSGHDTVSWYQQALGQGPQFIFQYYEEEERQRGNFPDRFSGHQFPNYSSELNVNALLLGDSALYLCASSSRDSPSSSNEQFFGPGTRLTVL.

Details on this clonotype: One end of the junction fails to match germline, which may point to a read error. The V call is TRBV10-1, the J call TRBJ2-2; possible D gene TRBD2, 6 bases. The V gene's germline CDR1 is WNHNN and CDR2 SYGVQD (reference sequence). This CDR3 region has 15 residues. CDR3 loop: CACSEGGTNTGKLFF. In DNA form, the CDR3 reads TGCGCCTGCAGTGAAGGCGGGACGAACACCGGGAAGCTGTTTTTT.

This clonotype has at least ten counts. The chain carries TRBV5-6 and TRBJ2-7, with TRBD1 as a possible D gene (5 bases). The V and J ends lost 2 bases and 0 bases respectively, with 9 bases between them. This CDR3 has 14 residues. Germline CDR1 and CDR2: SGHDT and YYEEEE. CDR3 in DNA: TGTGCCAGCAGCTTCACGACAGACTCCTACGAGCAGTACTTC. The encoded protein is CASSFTTDSYEQYF.

Details on this clonotype: With a much larger clone just one base away, this may be a read error. The V call is TRBV18, the J call TRBJ1-4; 9 bases line up with TRBD1. V was pared by 5 bases and J by 7 bases, with 2 bases of the junction left unmatched. The CDR3 extends over 13 amino acids. The V gene's germline CDR1 is KGHSH and CDR2 LQKENI. The CDR3 region is CASSSGQGEKLFF. As DNA, the CDR3 is TGTGCCAGCTCATCGGGACAGGGTGAAAAACTGTTTTTT.

Remarks on this clonotype: At one boundary the junction diverges from the germline segment, which might be a read error. V usage is TRBV6-1 and J usage is TRBJ2-3; D possibly matches TRBD1 or TRBD2 (6 bases each). The CDR3 runs 13 residues. The germline V gene has CDR1 MNHNS and CDR2 SASEGT. CDR3 coding DNA: TGTGCCAGCCTCCGAGAGGGGGGAGATACACAGTATTTT. This encodes CASLREGGDTQYF.

The chain employs TRBV28 and TRBJ1-5; D call uncertain. The CDR3 is made up of 14 amino acids. The V end lost 2 bases, the J end lost 3 bases, and 8 bases lay between the germline ends. CDR1 MDHEN and CDR2 SYDVKM come from the germline V gene. CDR3: CASSLGPVNQPQHF. The CDR3 bases are TGTGCCAGCAGTTTAGGGCCAGTCAATCAGCCCCAGCATTTT.

Turning to this clonotype: An end of the junction differs from the germline gene, which may be a read error. This chain uses TRBV12-3 or TRBV12-4 with TRBJ1-5, with TRBD1 identical over 7 bases. The CDR3 is made up of 14 amino acids. This CDR3 reads CASSLGQFNQPKHF. As DNA, the CDR3 is TGTGCCAGCAGCCTGGGACAGTTCAATCAGCCCAAGCATTTT.

Comment on this clonotype: The junction and the germline gene differ at one end; a read error may be behind it. The V call is TRBV6-2 or TRBV6-3, the J call TRBJ2-1; no reliable D call. The CDR3 totals 14 residues. Germline V gives CDR1 MNHEY, CDR2 SVGEGT. The CDR3 is CASTSGPPYNKQFF. The CDR3 DNA follows: TGTGCCAGCACAAGTGGCCCTCCTTACAATAAGCAGTTCTTC.

Regarding this clonotype: A much bigger clone sits one base away, suggesting this may be a read error. The DNA is omitted, as the CDR3 cannot be located on it reliably, and the CDR3 follows TCRdb's listing. V usage is TRBV28 and J usage is TRBJ1-2; the table calls TRBD1, which could not be checked here. The CDR3 has 14 amino acids, counting both end residues. Germline CDR1 and CDR2: MDHEN and SYDVKM. CDR3 residues: CASSFGQGAIGYIF.

Remarks on this clonotype: A much larger clonotype is one base distant, so this may be a read error. J is TRBJ2-1 and V is TRBV7-9; D tentatively fits TRBD1 or TRBD2 (5 bases each). V lost 6 bases and J lost 2, with 11 bases in between. Germline CDR1 is SEHNR and CDR2 is FQNEAQ (reference sequence). The CDR3 extends over 14 amino acids. The CDR3 DNA reads as TGTGCCAGCAGGCTTCTGGGGGCCTACAATGAGCAGTTCTTC. This encodes CASRLLGAYNEQFF.

Note on this clonotype: This sequence may be a read error, since a much larger clone differs from it by one base. The V and J genes are TRBV30 and TRBJ2-2; either TRBD1 or TRBD2 may supply D (5 bases each). CDR1 is GTSNPN and CDR2 is SVGIG in the germline V gene (reference sequence). V was shortened by 2 bases and J by 9 bases, with 19 bases between the two germline ends. The CDR3 totals 15 residues. This CDR3 is CAWSQAGTRARELFF. Written as DNA, the CDR3 is TGTGCCTGGAGTCAAGCCGGGACCAGGGCCCGGGAGCTGTTTTTT. Full variable domain (remainder filled in from reference TRBV30 and TRBJ2-2): SQTIHQWPATLVQPVGSPLSLECTVEGTSNPNLYWYRQAAGRGLQLLFYSVGIGQISSEVPQNLSASRPQDRQFILSSKKLLLSDSGFYLCAWSQAGTRARELFFGEGSRLTVL.

Many counts were recorded for this clonotype. The chain has TRBV30 and TRBJ2-3; D possibly matches TRBD1 or TRBD2 (6 bases each). Trimming stripped 2 bases from V and 3 bases from J, with 9 bases between. Per germline, CDR1 GTSNPN and CDR2 SVGIG (reference sequence). The CDR3 sequence is 13 residues long. The CDR3 region is CAWSRGATDTQYF. CDR3 sequence (DNA): TGTGCCTGGAGTAGGGGGGCAACAGATACGCAGTATTTT.

A word on this clonotype: Germline is not matched at one junction end, which may reflect a read error. The V gene is TRBV4-2, the J gene TRBJ2-3; D might be TRBD2 (5 bases). The germline V gene encodes CDR1 LGHNA and CDR2 YNFKEQ. This CDR3 comprises 13 residues. The CDR3 protein is CASSQDLGDTLYF. CDR3 DNA: TGTGCCAGCAGCCAAGACCTGGGAGATACGCTGTATTTT.

Concerning this clonotype itself: Likely a read error: the CDR3 ends without its conserved phenylalanine or tryptophan. This CDR3 reads CASSAQGSLQETQYI. The CDR3 nucleotides read TGTGCCAGCAGCGCCCAGGGCTCACTCCAAGAGACCCAGTACATC. This chain links TRBV5-1 with TRBJ2-5; D is perhaps TRBD1 (5 bases). This CDR3 contains 15 residues. Looked up from germline, CDR1 is SGHRS and CDR2 is YFSETQ.

Points on this clonotype: One end of the junction varies from germline; a read error may be responsible. This chain uses TRBV12-3 or TRBV12-4 with TRBJ1-4; a possible D gene is TRBD1 (6 bases). The CDR3 length is 14 residues. The CDR3 nucleotides are TGTACCAGCAGTTTCGGGGGGGGCCGTGAAAAACTGTTTTTT. This translates into CTSSFGGGREKLFF.

The rearrangement uses TRBV12-3 or TRBV12-4 and TRBJ2-5; D is uncertain. V lost 8 bases and J 4 bases, leaving 14 bases between the germline ends. This CDR3 is built from 13 residues. The CDR3 region is CASGPNSRETQYF. The CDR3 DNA sequence: TGTGCCAGCGGTCCTAACTCCCGAGAGACCCAGTACTTC.

With regard to this clonotype: At one end, the junction sequence differs from germline, possibly due to a read error. V gene TRBV12-3 or TRBV12-4 combines with J gene TRBJ1-1; no clear D. The length of the CDR3 is 15 residues. The CDR3 DNA sequence: TGTGCCAGCAGTAAAGCGGACGGTCTTAACACTGTAGCTTTCTTT. This codes for CASSKADGLNTVAFF.

A word on this clonotype: One end of the junction does not line up with germline, which may come from a read error. The J gene is TRBJ2-7, the V gene TRBV6-5; 9 bases fit TRBD2. The CDR3 has 15 residues. Germline assignment: CDR1 MNHEY and CDR2 SVGAGI. The DNA of the CDR3 is TGTGCCAGCAGTTCACATAGCGGGAGTAACTACGGGCAGTATTTC. Translating it yields CASSSHSGSNYGQYF.

Only one count was recorded for this clonotype. Germline is not matched at one junction end, which may reflect a read error. The genes are TRBV12-3 or TRBV12-4 and TRBJ2-3; TRBD2 matches at 9 bases. The CDR3 is made up of 19 amino acids. CDR3 DNA sequence: TGTGCCAGCAGTTTGGGATTAGCGGGAGTTGTCCCCTCCGCAGATACGCTGTATTTT. This translates into CASSLGLAGVVPSADTLYF.

As for this clonotype: A much larger clone lies a single base off, so this may be a read error. This sequence joins TRBV20-1 and TRBJ1-2; 8 nucleotides line up with TRBD1. The germline gives CDR1 DFQATT, CDR2 SNEGSKA (reference sequence). The CDR3 sequence is 13 residues long. In nucleotides, the CDR3 is TGCACTGCCGAAATAGGACAGGGCGATGGCTACACCTTC. It translates to CTAEIGQGDGYTF.

As regards this clonotype: Because the CDR3 is missing its conserved closing phenylalanine or tryptophan, this is likely a read error. Because the CDR3's place on the DNA is in doubt, the DNA is left out and the CDR3 is given as listed by TCRdb. V is TRBV7-8 and J is TRBJ1-2; the listed D gene, TRBD1, was not tested against the DNA. Per germline, CDR1 SGHVS and CDR2 FQNEAQ. With termini counted, the CDR3 has 16 amino acids. CDR3 protein: CASSSSTLRDSYGYIS.

This clonotype appeared once. Because the CDR3 is missing its conserved closing phenylalanine or tryptophan, this is likely a read error. The rearrangement joins TRBV5-4 to TRBJ1-1, with D unclear. The germline CDR1 and CDR2 sequences are SGHNT and YYREEE (reference sequence). The length of the CDR3 is 16 residues. CDR3 sequence reads: CASSFGSGRGNTEAFI. The CDR3 nucleotides read TGTGCCAGCAGTTTTGGTTCCGGGAGAGGGAACACAGAAGCTTTCATT.

This sequence joins TRBV10-3 and TRBJ2-5; maybe TRBD2 (6 bases). In germline, CDR1 is ENHRY, CDR2 SYGVKD. The CDR3 totals 12 residues. In DNA form, the CDR3 reads TGTTACATCAGTAAGCGGGTGGAGACCCAGTACTTC. This translates into CYISKRVETQYF.

This clonotype has ten or more counts. The genes are TRBV29-1 and TRBJ2-7; tentative D call: TRBD1 (6 bases). Germline-derived CDR1 and CDR2 are SQVTM and ANQGSEA. The V and J ends lost 4 bases and 3 bases respectively, with 16 bases between them. The CDR3 length is 14 residues. The CDR3, as DNA: TGCAGCGTTGGAGAGGGGGTTGAGGACTACGAGCAGTACTTC. Translated, it gives CSVGEGVEDYEQYF.

Worth noting for this clonotype: A read error may be the cause here, since a much bigger clone is one base away. This chain connects TRBV7-9 to TRBJ1-2; D possibly corresponds to TRBD1 (5 bases). The CDR3 is 14 residues long. Germline CDR1 is SEHNR and CDR2 is FQNEAQ (reference sequence). The CDR3: CASSLGGSDYGYAF. The CDR3, as DNA: TGTGCCAGCAGCTTAGGGGGGTCTGACTATGGCTACGCCTTC.

This clonotype was observed a single time. A junction end diverges from the germline sequence, so it may reflect a read error. V usage is TRBV12-3 or TRBV12-4 and J usage is TRBJ2-4, with a tentative D call TRBD2 (5 bases). CDR3 size: 13 residues. The CDR3 spells CASSFGGKNIRYF. In DNA form, the CDR3 reads TGTGCCAGCAGTTTTGGAGGAAAAAATATTCGGTACTTC.

In its sample, this clonotype was seen many times. V gene TRBV24-1 combines with J gene TRBJ2-1; D possibly corresponds to TRBD2 (5 bases). V lost 5 bases to trimming and J lost 2 bases, with 21 bases between them. CDR1 is KGHDR, CDR2 SFDVKD, per germline. This CDR3 is 18 amino acids long. CDR3 loop: CATSGAAEGSGPYNEQFF. CDR3 in DNA: TGTGCCACCAGTGGCGCAGCGGAAGGGAGTGGGCCCTACAATGAGCAGTTCTTC.

This sequence joins TRBV12-3 or TRBV12-4 and TRBJ1-5, with D possibly being TRBD1 (5 bases). This CDR3 has 14 amino acids. Between the trimmed V and J ends, which lost 3 bases and 9 bases, there was a span of 15 bases. The CDR3 here is CASSFEQGERPQHF. As DNA, the CDR3 is TGTGCCAGCAGTTTTGAGCAGGGCGAGAGGCCCCAGCATTTT.

The rearrangement joins TRBV5-5 to TRBJ2-5, with TRBD2 matching over 10 bases. The CDR3 extends over 16 amino acids. Germline values: CDR1 SGHKS, CDR2 YYEKEE (reference sequence). As DNA, the CDR3 is TGTGTTAGCAGCTTGGCCGAGGCTAGCGGGAGTGAGACCCAGTACTTC. It specifies CVSSLAEASGSETQYF.